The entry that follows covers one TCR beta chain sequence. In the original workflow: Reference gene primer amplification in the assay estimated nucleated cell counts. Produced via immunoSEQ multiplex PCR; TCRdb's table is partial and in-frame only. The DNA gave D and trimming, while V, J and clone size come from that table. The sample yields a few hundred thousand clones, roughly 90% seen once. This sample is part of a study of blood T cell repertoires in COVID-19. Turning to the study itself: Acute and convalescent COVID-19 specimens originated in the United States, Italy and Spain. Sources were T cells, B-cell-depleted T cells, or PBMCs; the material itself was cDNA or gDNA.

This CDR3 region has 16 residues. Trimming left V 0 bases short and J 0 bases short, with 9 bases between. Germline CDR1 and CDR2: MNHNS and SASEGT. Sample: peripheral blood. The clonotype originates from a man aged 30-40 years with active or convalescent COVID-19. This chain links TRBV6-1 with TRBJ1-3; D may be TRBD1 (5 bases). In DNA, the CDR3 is TGTGCCAGCAGTGAAGCGGCGGGACGCTCTGGAAACACCATATATTTT. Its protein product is CASSEAAGRSGNTIYF.